A single sample gave rise to the 16 T cell receptor beta chains below, sequenced in a study of blood T cell repertoires in COVID-19. Produced via immunoSEQ multiplex PCR; TCRdb's table is partial and in-frame only. This sample carries about 120,000 clones, over 75% of them seen once, and the ten largest clones take approximately 11%. The sample comprised peripheral blood. These receptors all stem from a man older than 75 with acute or convalescent COVID-19.

The rearrangement uses TRBV7-2 and TRBJ2-1; a weak D match, TRBD2 (5 bases). Germline lookup yields CDR1 SGHTA and CDR2 FQGNSA. V was cut by 1 base and J by 7 bases, with 11 bases left in between. The CDR3 consists of 14 residues. CDR3 sequence: CASSLVAGRNEQFF. Written as DNA, the CDR3 is TGTGCCAGCAGCTTAGTGGCGGGTCGAAATGAGCAGTTCTTC. Combining the CDR3 with reference TRBV7-2 and TRBJ2-1 gives the whole variable domain GAGVSQSPSNKVTEKGKDVELRCDPISGHTALYWYRQSLGQGLEFLIYFQGNSAPDKSGLPSDRFSAERTGGSVSTLTIQRTQQEDSAVYLCASSLVAGRNEQFFGPGTRLTVL.

CDR3 in amino acids: CASSYGAPGNTEAFF. CDR3 bases: TGTGCCAGCAGTTACGGGGCTCCCGGGAACACTGAAGCTTTCTTT. This sequence joins TRBV6-2 or TRBV6-3 and TRBJ1-1; D may be TRBD1 (5 bases). Trimming removed 2 bases from V and 1 base from J, with 11 bases in between. Germline V lookup: CDR1 MNHEY, CDR2 SVGEGT. The CDR3 is made up of 15 amino acids.

The rearrangement links TRBV7-2 to TRBJ2-7; a possible D gene is TRBD2 (5 bases). Trimming took 1 base from V and 2 from J, leaving 9 bases between them. Germline loops: CDR1 SGHTA, CDR2 FQGNSA. The CDR3 covers 14 residues. CDR3: CASSLVEGPYEQYF. The CDR3 nucleotides read TGTGCCAGCAGCTTAGTCGAGGGCCCCTACGAGCAGTACTTC.

This chain uses TRBV18 with TRBJ1-1; 7 bases agree with TRBD1. Germline CDR1 and CDR2: KGHSH and LQKENI. The CDR3 sequence is 15 residues long. The V gene end was trimmed by 0 bases and the J gene end by 0 bases; junction bases not matched to a gene: 1. CDR3 in amino acids: CASSPPGQMNTEAFF. The DNA for the CDR3 is TGTGCCAGCTCACCACCGGGACAGATGAACACTGAAGCTTTCTTT.

The chain is built from TRBV5-6 and TRBJ2-5; TRBD1 agrees at 9 bases. Germline CDR1 reads SGHDT; CDR2 reads YYEEEE. Germline trimming cut 2 bases from V and 2 bases from J; bases unmatched to any gene: 7. The CDR3 runs to 16 residues. In DNA, the CDR3 is TGTGCCAGCAGCTTTCGCGGGACAGGGCTTCAAGAGACCCAGTACTTC. It specifies CASSFRGTGLQETQYF.

J is TRBJ2-1 and V is TRBV14, with TRBD2 identical over 9 bases. After removal of 0 bases from V and 6 bases from J, the junction contained 12 bases not matched to a gene. The CDR3 runs 18 residues. The germline V gene has CDR1 SGHDN and CDR2 FVKESK. CDR3 sequence reads: CASSQEGRGSGRSNEQFF. CDR3 nucleotides: TGTGCCAGCAGCCAAGAAGGGAGGGGCAGCGGGAGGTCCAATGAGCAGTTCTTC.

This clone was seen just once. This rearrangement joins TRBV29-1 to TRBJ2-7; 11 nucleotides line up with TRBD1. The CDR3 is made up of 13 amino acids. The junction had 5 bases not matched to a gene; V was cut back by 6 bases and J by 4 bases. CDR1 and CDR2 from the germline V gene are SQVTM and ANQGSEA. CDR3: CSVGRDRGYEQYF. Written as DNA, the CDR3 is TGCAGCGTGGGCCGGGACAGGGGGTACGAGCAGTACTTC.

The chain uses TRBV29-1 and TRBJ1-2, with D unclear. Germline V gene sequence: CDR1 SQVTM, CDR2 ANQGSEA. V was shortened by 4 bases and J by 2 bases, with 11 bases between the two germline ends. The CDR3 is made up of 13 amino acids. The CDR3 sequence: CSVVGTPNYGYTF. The CDR3 nucleotides read TGCAGCGTTGTGGGCACCCCGAACTATGGCTACACCTTC. Full variable domain (outside the CDR3, taken from reference TRBV29-1 and TRBJ1-2): SAVISQKPSRDICQRGTSLTIQCQVDSQVTMMFWYRQQPGQSLTLIATANQGSEATYESGFVIDKFPISRPNLTFSTLTVSNMSPEDSSIYLCSVVGTPNYGYTFGSGTRLTVV.

This clone appeared a single time. The chain has TRBV4-3 and TRBJ1-1, with D uncertain. V was trimmed by 2 bases and J by 4 bases, leaving 8 bases between them. From germline, CDR1 is LGHNA and CDR2 YSLEER. The CDR3 spans 13 residues. The CDR3 here is CASSQLISTEAFF. The CDR3 DNA reads TGCGCCAGCAGCCAACTGATCAGCACTGAAGCTTTCTTT.

The V gene is TRBV11-3, the J gene TRBJ2-2; 9 bases agree with TRBD1. Germline V gene data show CDR1 as SGHNT and CDR2 as YENEEA. The CDR3 covers 18 residues. Trimming cost V 3 bases and J 2 bases; bases outside gene matches: 10. For the CDR3, the DNA is TGTGCCAGCAGCTTGACAGGGGGGTTAGGGGAAAACACCGGGGAGCTGTTTTTT. Translated: CASSLTGGLGENTGELFF.

A few counts support this clone. The gene calls are TRBV19 and TRBJ2-1; weak D call: TRBD2 (5 bases). CDR3 length: 16 residues. Germline V CDR1 and CDR2: LNHDA, SQIVND (reference sequence). The ends were cut back, 6 bases at V and 0 bases at J, with 15 bases in the middle. CDR3: CASSAMRASSYNEQFF. The CDR3 nucleotides are TGTGCCAGTAGCGCGATGCGGGCTAGCTCCTACAATGAGCAGTTCTTC.

This rearrangement joins TRBV28 to TRBJ2-7; D gene unclear. Trimming stripped 6 bases from V and 0 bases from J, with 27 bases between. There are 19 residues in the CDR3. The germline V gene has CDR1 MDHEN and CDR2 SYDVKM. The chain's CDR3 is CASSSTEPKQGRRSYEQYF. In DNA form, the CDR3 reads TGTGCCAGCAGCTCCACAGAACCGAAACAAGGAAGGCGCTCCTACGAGCAGTACTTC.

The gene calls are TRBV2 and TRBJ2-7; 7 nucleotides agree with TRBD2. Trimming cost V 6 bases and J 4 bases; bases outside gene matches: 12. The germline V gene encodes CDR1 SNHLY and CDR2 FYNNEI. The CDR3 length is 15 residues. The CDR3 DNA sequence: TGTGCCAGCAGATCCCTCGGGACTAACTATTACGAGCAGTACTTC. This sequence encodes CASRSLGTNYYEQYF.

The J gene is TRBJ1-5, the V gene TRBV6-5; D is ambiguous. The length of the CDR3 is 11 residues. The germline V and J ends were trimmed by 6 bases and 3 bases, with 3 bases remaining between them. Germline CDR1 MNHEY, CDR2 SVGAGI. Written as DNA, the CDR3 is TGTGCCAGCAGCCTCAATCAGCCCCAGCATTTT. Its protein is CASSLNQPQHF.

The rearrangement joins TRBV14 to TRBJ1-2; 10 bases fit TRBD1. This CDR3 contains 14 residues. The germline V gene has CDR1 SGHDN and CDR2 FVKESK. Trimming at V came to 5 bases and at J to 8 bases, leaving 8 bases not matched to a gene. DNA for the CDR3: TGTGCCAGCAGCGCGACAGGGGGCCGCTCGGGCTACACCTTC. Encoded protein: CASSATGGRSGYTF.

This chain uses TRBV7-2 with TRBJ2-1; D gene unclear. There are 14 residues in the CDR3. CDR1 SGHTA and CDR2 FQGNSA come from the germline V gene. V lost 1 base, J lost 4 bases, and 8 bases lay in between. The CDR3 sequence: CASSLVPGYNEQFF. CDR3 sequence (DNA): TGTGCCAGCAGCTTAGTCCCGGGTTACAATGAGCAGTTCTTC.